These 19 T cell receptor beta chains originate from one sample sequenced in a study of radiation and T cells in renal cell carcinoma. TCRdb's table, derived via immunoSEQ multiplex PCR, lists solely in-frame clones and lacks some. The table lists roughly 140,000 clones, approximately 88% of them singletons, with over 10% in the top ten. Described time point: blood 2 weeks post-SBRT. Noted treatment: 15 Gy SBRT to primary tumor, nephrectomy 4 weeks later. The specimen comprised blood, sampled from a patient whose treatment included radiotherapy and nephrectomy. These receptor sequences come from a woman aged 45-65 years with renal cell carcinoma.

The V call is TRBV10-2, the J call TRBJ2-1; D is perhaps TRBD2 (6 bases). CDR3 size: 14 residues. The V end was cut by 10 bases, the J end by 5 bases, with 18 bases between. Germline values: CDR1 WSHSY, CDR2 SAAADI. The CDR3 spells CATMDYSLHNEQFF. CDR3 nucleotide sequence: TGCGCCACCATGGACTACTCCCTTCACAATGAGCAGTTCTTC.

V is TRBV6-6 and J is TRBJ1-4; 8 nucleotides agree with TRBD1. The CDR3 is made up of 15 amino acids. The V gene end was trimmed by 4 bases and the J gene end by 8 bases; junction bases not matched to a gene: 9. The germline CDR1 and CDR2 sequences are MNHNY and SVGAGI (reference sequence). This CDR3 reads CASSSLQGVGEKLFF. The CDR3 coding sequence is TGTGCCAGCAGTTCCTTACAGGGGGTGGGCGAAAAACTGTTTTTT.

The rearrangement links TRBV19 to TRBJ2-5; D is possibly TRBD2 (6 bases). In germline, CDR1 is LNHDA, CDR2 SQIVND (reference sequence). The CDR3 is made up of 13 amino acids. Trimming pared 7 bases from V and 10 bases from J, leaving 19 bases between. In DNA, the CDR3 is TGTGCCAGTAATGGGGGGAAGGGGCTGAGCCAGTACTTC. Translation: CASNGGKGLSQYF.

The V gene is TRBV7-8, the J gene TRBJ1-1, with a weak D call TRBD1 (5 bases). This CDR3 spans 13 amino acids. V was clipped by 5 bases and J by 10 bases, with 17 bases between them. CDR1 is SGHVS, CDR2 FQNEAQ, per germline. The CDR3 is CASSPGRSYGAFF. The CDR3 coding sequence is TGTGCCAGCAGCCCGGGGCGGTCTTATGGAGCTTTCTTT.

The chain carries TRBV4-2 and TRBJ2-3, with D possibly matching TRBD2 (5 bases). The CDR3 covers 12 residues. Germline loops: CDR1 LGHNA, CDR2 YNFKEQ. Trimming removed 5 bases from V and 10 bases from J, with 13 bases in between. Here the CDR3 DNA reads TGTGCCAGCAGCTTAGGGAGAATTCCGCAGTATTTT. This encodes CASSLGRIPQYF.

The J gene is TRBJ1-3, the V gene TRBV11-2; D call uncertain. V lost 0 bases, J lost 4 bases, and 7 bases lay in between. The CDR3 runs 14 residues. CDR1 SGHAT and CDR2 FQNNGV come from the germline V gene. CDR3 region: CASSLEVQGNTIYF. The CDR3, as DNA: TGTGCCAGCAGCTTAGAGGTCCAGGGAAACACCATATATTTT.

CDR3 sequence reads: CASSPTWGANVLTF. The CDR3 coding sequence is TGTGCCAGCTCTCCCACCTGGGGGGCCAACGTCCTGACTTTC. The chain joins TRBV18 to TRBJ2-6, with no clear D. Germline lookup yields CDR1 KGHSH and CDR2 LQKENI. CDR3 length: 14 residues. V was clipped by 6 bases and J by 4 bases, with 10 bases between them.

In DNA form, the CDR3 reads TGTGCCAGCGCACTTGAAGGGGGAACCTACAATGAGCAGTTCTTC. This gives the protein CASALEGGTYNEQFF. The genes are TRBV6-4 and TRBJ2-1, with D perhaps matching TRBD1 (6 bases). V lost 8 bases to trimming and J lost 2 bases, with 16 bases between them. Per the germline V gene, CDR1 is MRHNA and CDR2 is SNTAGT. The CDR3 covers 15 residues.

The chain links TRBV7-2 to TRBJ1-5; D uncertain. Germline lookup yields CDR1 SGHTA and CDR2 FQGNSA. The CDR3 has 17 residues. V lost 0 bases and J 0 bases, leaving 12 bases between the germline ends. DNA of the CDR3: TGTGCCAGCAGCTTAGCTGGTGTGGCGGTTAGCAATCAGCCCCAGCATTTT. It yields the protein CASSLAGVAVSNQPQHF.

The J gene is TRBJ2-5, the V gene TRBV7-6; TRBD2 matches at 8 bases. Germline CDR1 and CDR2: SGHVS and FNYEAQ. CDR3 length equals 16 residues. Trimming at V came to 3 bases and at J to 4 bases, leaving 10 bases not matched to a gene. The CDR3 is CASSLWLAGAGETQYF. In DNA form, the CDR3 reads TGTGCCAGCAGCTTGTGGCTAGCGGGTGCGGGAGAGACCCAGTACTTC.

The CDR3 loop reads CGVPGNTGAFF. CDR3 nucleotides: TGCGGAGTCCCAGGCAACACGGGGGCTTTCTTT. V and J are TRBV29-1 and TRBJ1-1; D is ambiguous. Germline CDR1 is SQVTM and CDR2 is ANQGSEA. The CDR3 length is 11 residues.

This clone came up many times. The chain links TRBV5-4 to TRBJ1-2; TRBD1 is a possible D gene (5 bases). CDR3 length: 11 amino acids. Looked up from germline, CDR1 is SGHNT and CDR2 is YYREEE (reference sequence). The V end lost 6 bases, the J end lost 6 bases, and 9 bases lay between the germline ends. CDR3 loop: CASTGTDGYTF. In DNA form, the CDR3 reads TGTGCCAGCACCGGGACGGATGGCTACACCTTC.

This clone was recorded only once. The chain carries TRBV6-5 and TRBJ2-6; no definite D call. The CDR3 extends over 15 amino acids. Germline values: CDR1 MNHEY, CDR2 SVGAGI. Trimming stripped 6 bases from V and 1 base from J, with 10 bases between. Here the CDR3 reads CASSPIRSGANVLTF. The CDR3 region has the DNA TGTGCCAGCAGCCCGATACGGTCTGGGGCCAACGTCCTGACTTTC.

The gene calls are TRBV13 and TRBJ2-7, with 8 nucleotides matching TRBD1. The CDR3 spans 16 residues. The germline CDR1 and CDR2 sequences are PRHDT and FYEKMQ (reference sequence). The trim removed 4 bases at V and 3 bases at J, leaving 11 bases unmatched. CDR3 sequence (DNA): TGTGCCAGCAGCTCAACCCTTTGGACAGGGATCTACGAGCAGTACTTC. Translation: CASSSTLWTGIYEQYF.

This chain connects TRBV30 to TRBJ2-3, with 9 positions matching TRBD1. Trimming took 0 bases from V and 0 from J; bases not matched to a gene: 1. The germline CDR1 and CDR2 sequences are GTSNPN and SVGIG (reference sequence). The CDR3 is made up of 15 amino acids. This CDR3 is CAWSVGTGSTDTQYF. The CDR3 nucleotides are TGTGCCTGGAGTGTAGGGACAGGGAGCACAGATACGCAGTATTTT.

This sequence joins TRBV7-9 and TRBJ2-7; possibly TRBD2 for D (6 bases). V lost 1 base, J lost 6 bases, and 16 bases lay in between. The CDR3 covers 15 residues. Germline CDR1 is SEHNR and CDR2 is FQNEAQ (reference sequence). The CDR3 nucleotides read TGTGCCAGCAGCTTAGGGCTGGGGGACTGGGTCGAGCAGTACTTC. This sequence encodes CASSLGLGDWVEQYF.

As DNA, the CDR3 is TGCGCCAGCAGCCACCTCTGGTTGGCGGAGAACACTGAAGCTTTCTTT. Translating gives CASSHLWLAENTEAFF. The chain is built from TRBV4-1 and TRBJ1-1; D unresolved. The CDR3 has 16 amino acids. The V gene lost 3 bases and the J gene lost 1 base, with 15 bases spanning the gap. Germline V CDR1 and CDR2: MGHRA, YSYEKL.

This CDR3 reads CASSDVQGAGNTEAFF. CDR3 DNA sequence: TGTGCCAGCAGTGATGTTCAGGGGGCGGGGAACACTGAAGCTTTCTTT. This chain joins TRBV25-1 and TRBJ1-1; 8 nucleotides match TRBD1. Germline V CDR1 and CDR2: MGHDK, SYGVNS. The CDR3 runs 16 residues. V lost 3 bases, J lost 1 base, and 7 bases stayed unmatched.

The rearrangement uses TRBV4-1 and TRBJ1-2; D ambiguous. Trimming stripped 4 bases from V and 2 bases from J, with 14 bases between. The CDR3 is 15 amino acids. CDR1 is MGHRA and CDR2 is YSYEKL in the germline V gene. CDR3 nucleotides: TGCGCCAGCAGCCCTTATGCGGGCTCCAACTATGGCTACACCTTC. Residues: CASSPYAGSNYGYTF.